This entry features one T cell receptor beta chain sequence. Germline V CDR1 and CDR2: MNHNY, SVGAGI (reference sequence). The CDR3 is 15 residues long. Trimming shortened V by 2 bases and J by 4 bases, and 13 bases separated the two germline ends. This sample is part of a study of early T cells in non-severe SARS-CoV-2 infection. TCRdb itself ran the 5' RACE reads through MiXCR, one entry per CDR3 protein. This table holds around 28,000 distinct CDR3 sequences, roughly 5% found once. This receptor was obtained from an adult who was a healthcare worker with PCR-confirmed SARS-CoV-2 infection or an uninfected control (not recorded which). Sequencing used whole blood. This chain connects TRBV6-6 to TRBJ2-3; weak D call: TRBD1 (5 bases). The CDR3 sequence: CASSYAQGAADTQYF. The CDR3, as DNA: TGTGCCAGCAGTTACGCTCAGGGTGCCGCAGATACGCAGTATTTT.